This T cell receptor beta chain appears in the sequencing data of a study of T cell responses to AZD1222 COVID-19 vaccine. Overall study results and limits: Clonal diversity may have been underestimated, and the donors were mostly white British, with more females than males.

The assay was immunoSEQ multiplex PCR, and TCRdb's table has in-frame clones only and misses some. The sample lists roughly 99,000 clones; roughly 87% were seen once. V was clipped by 4 bases and J by 2 bases, with 12 bases between them. Per germline, CDR1 LGHNT and CDR2 FRNRAP. The length of the CDR3 is 16 residues. Remarks on this clone: Its antigen is currently unknown.

The receptor's source is an adult in good health. The chain combines TRBV12-5 with TRBJ2-6; D might be TRBD2 (5 bases). The sequences come from peripheral blood, collected on day 0 of AZD1222 vaccination. In DNA form, the CDR3 reads TGTGCTAGTGGTTCCCATTCCGGGGCTGGGGCCAACGTCCTGACTTTC. Translation gives CASGSHSGAGANVLTF.